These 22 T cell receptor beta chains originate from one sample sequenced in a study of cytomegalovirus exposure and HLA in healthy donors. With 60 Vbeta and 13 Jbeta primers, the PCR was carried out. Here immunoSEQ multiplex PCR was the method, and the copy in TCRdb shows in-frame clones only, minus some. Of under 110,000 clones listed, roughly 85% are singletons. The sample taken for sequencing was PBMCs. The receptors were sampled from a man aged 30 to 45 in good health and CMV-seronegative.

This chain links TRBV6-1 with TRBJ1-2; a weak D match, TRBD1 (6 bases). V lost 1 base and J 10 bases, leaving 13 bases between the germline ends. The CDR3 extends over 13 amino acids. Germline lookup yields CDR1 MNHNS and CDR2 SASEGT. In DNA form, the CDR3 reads TGTGCCAGCAGTGAAGACTGGGTGGGACACTACACCTTC. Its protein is CASSEDWVGHYTF.

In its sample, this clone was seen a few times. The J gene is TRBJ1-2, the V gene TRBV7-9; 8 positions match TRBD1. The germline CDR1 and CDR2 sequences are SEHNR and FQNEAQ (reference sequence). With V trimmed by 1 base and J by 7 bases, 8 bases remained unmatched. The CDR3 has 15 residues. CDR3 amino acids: CASSLGPGTGRGYTF. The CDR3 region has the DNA TGTGCCAGCAGCTTAGGGCCCGGGACAGGACGTGGCTACACCTTC.

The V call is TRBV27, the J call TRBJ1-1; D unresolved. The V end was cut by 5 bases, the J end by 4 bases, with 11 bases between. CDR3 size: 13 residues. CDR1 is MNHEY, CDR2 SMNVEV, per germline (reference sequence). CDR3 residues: CASSTPRGTEAFF. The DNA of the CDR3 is TGTGCCAGCAGTACCCCCCGAGGCACTGAAGCTTTCTTT.

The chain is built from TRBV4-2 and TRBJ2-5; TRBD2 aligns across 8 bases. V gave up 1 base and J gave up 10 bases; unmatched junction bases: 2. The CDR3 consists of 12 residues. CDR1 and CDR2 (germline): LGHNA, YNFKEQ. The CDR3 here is CASSQVSGDQYF. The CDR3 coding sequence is TGTGCCAGCAGCCAAGTTAGCGGGGACCAGTACTTC.

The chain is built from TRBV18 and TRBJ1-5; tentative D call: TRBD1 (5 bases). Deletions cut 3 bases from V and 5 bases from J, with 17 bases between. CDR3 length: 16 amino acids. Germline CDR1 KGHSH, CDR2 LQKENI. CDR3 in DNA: TGTGCCAGCTCACCTTCGACGGGGGGTACTGATCAGCCCCAGCATTTT. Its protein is CASSPSTGGTDQPQHF.

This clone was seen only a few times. CDR3 in DNA: TGCGCCAGCAGCCAAGAGTTAAGGGGCAATGAGCAGTTCTTC. Translating gives CASSQELRGNEQFF. V and J are TRBV4-3 and TRBJ2-1; D may be TRBD1 (5 bases). The germline V and J ends were trimmed by 0 bases and 6 bases, with 9 bases remaining between them. The CDR3 consists of 14 residues. CDR1 LGHNA and CDR2 YSLEER come from the germline V gene.

Written as DNA, the CDR3 is TGCGCCAGCAGCCAGACCGGGACAGGGGTCTACGAGCAGTACTTC. Translated: CASSQTGTGVYEQYF. The V and J genes are TRBV5-1 and TRBJ2-7; 10 nucleotides agree with TRBD1. Germline-derived CDR1 and CDR2 are SGHRS and YFSETQ. This CDR3 comprises 15 residues. Trimming removed 4 bases from V and 3 bases from J; junction bases left unmatched: 7. The full variable domain, with the rest looked up from reference TRBV5-1 and TRBJ2-7, is KAGVTQTPRYLIKTRGQQVTLSCSPISGHRSVSWYQQTPGQGLQFLFEYFSETQRNKGNFPGRFSGRQFSNSRSEMNVSTLELGDSALYLCASSQTGTGVYEQYFGPGTRLTVT.

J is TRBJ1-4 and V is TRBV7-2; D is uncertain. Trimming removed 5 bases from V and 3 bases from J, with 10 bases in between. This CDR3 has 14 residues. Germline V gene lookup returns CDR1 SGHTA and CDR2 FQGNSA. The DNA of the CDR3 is TGTGCCAGCAGCATACAGAATTCTAATGAAAAACTGTTTTTT. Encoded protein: CASSIQNSNEKLFF.

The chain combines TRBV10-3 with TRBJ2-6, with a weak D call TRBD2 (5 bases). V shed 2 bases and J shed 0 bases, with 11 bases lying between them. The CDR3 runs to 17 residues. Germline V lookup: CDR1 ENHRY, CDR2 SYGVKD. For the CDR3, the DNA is TGTGCCATCAGTGAGGGACTCAGGAGCTCTGGGGCCAACGTCCTGACTTTC. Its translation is CAISEGLRSSGANVLTF.

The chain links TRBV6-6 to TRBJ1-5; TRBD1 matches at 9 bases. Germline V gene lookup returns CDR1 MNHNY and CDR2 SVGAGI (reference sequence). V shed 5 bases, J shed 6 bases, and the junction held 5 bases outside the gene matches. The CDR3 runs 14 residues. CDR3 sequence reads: CASSQQGARQPQHF. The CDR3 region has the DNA TGTGCCAGCAGTCAACAGGGGGCGCGTCAGCCCCAGCATTTT.

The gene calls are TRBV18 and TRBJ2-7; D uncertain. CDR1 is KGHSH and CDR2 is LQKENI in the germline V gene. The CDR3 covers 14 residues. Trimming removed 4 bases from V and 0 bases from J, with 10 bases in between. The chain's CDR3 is CASSQNRDSYEQYF. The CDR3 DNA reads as TGTGCCAGCTCACAAAACAGAGACTCCTACGAGCAGTACTTC.

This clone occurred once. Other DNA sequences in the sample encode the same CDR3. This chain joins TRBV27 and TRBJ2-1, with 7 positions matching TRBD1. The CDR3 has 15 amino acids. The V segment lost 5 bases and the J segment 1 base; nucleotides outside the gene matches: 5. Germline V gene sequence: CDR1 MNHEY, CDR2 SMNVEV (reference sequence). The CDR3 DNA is TGTGCCAGCAGTACATACAGGGGTTCCTACAATGAGCAGTTCTTC. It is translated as CASSTYRGSYNEQFF.

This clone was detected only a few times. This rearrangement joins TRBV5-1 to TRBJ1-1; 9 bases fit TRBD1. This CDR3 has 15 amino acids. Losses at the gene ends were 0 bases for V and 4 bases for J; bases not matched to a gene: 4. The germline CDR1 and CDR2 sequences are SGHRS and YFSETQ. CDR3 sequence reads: CASSLGDREVTEAFF. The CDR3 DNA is TGCGCCAGCAGCTTGGGGGACAGGGAGGTCACTGAAGCTTTCTTT. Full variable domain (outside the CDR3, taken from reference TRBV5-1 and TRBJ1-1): KAGVTQTPRYLIKTRGQQVTLSCSPISGHRSVSWYQQTPGQGLQFLFEYFSETQRNKGNFPGRFSGRQFSNSRSEMNVSTLELGDSALYLCASSLGDREVTEAFFGQGTRLTVV.

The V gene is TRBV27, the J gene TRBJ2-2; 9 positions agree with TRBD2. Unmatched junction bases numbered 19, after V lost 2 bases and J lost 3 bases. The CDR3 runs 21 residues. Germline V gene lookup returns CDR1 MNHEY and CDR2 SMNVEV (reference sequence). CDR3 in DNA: TGTGCCAGCAGTTTAGTTCTCGGGCTAGCGGGGAGTTTCCCCCACACCGGGGAGCTGTTTTTT. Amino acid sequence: CASSLVLGLAGSFPHTGELFF.

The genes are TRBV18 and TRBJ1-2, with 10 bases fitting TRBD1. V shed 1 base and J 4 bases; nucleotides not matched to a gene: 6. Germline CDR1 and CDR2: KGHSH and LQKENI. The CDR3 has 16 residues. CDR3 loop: CASSPQGTGAGYGYTF. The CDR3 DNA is TGTGCCAGCTCACCACAAGGGACAGGGGCAGGCTATGGCTACACCTTC.

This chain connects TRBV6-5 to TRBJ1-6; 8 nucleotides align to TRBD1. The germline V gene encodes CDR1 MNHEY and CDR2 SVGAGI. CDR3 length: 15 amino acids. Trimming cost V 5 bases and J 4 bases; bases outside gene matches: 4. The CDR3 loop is CASSSDRGYNSPLHF. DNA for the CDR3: TGTGCCAGCAGTAGCGACAGGGGATATAATTCACCCCTCCACTTT.

The CDR3 DNA reads TGTGCCAGCTCCGGGGAGACCCAGTACTTC. It is translated as CASSGETQYF. The V call is TRBV7-8, the J call TRBJ2-5; no definite D call. This CDR3 is built from 10 residues. The ends were cut back, 8 bases at V and 5 bases at J, with 6 bases in the middle. Germline V gene data show CDR1 as SGHVS and CDR2 as FQNEAQ.

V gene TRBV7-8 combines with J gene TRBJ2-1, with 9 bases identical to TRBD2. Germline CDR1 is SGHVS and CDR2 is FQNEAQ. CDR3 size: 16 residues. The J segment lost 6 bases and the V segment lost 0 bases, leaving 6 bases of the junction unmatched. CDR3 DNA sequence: TGTGCCAGCAGCTTAGCGACGCGGGGGGGCCGCAATGAGCAGTTCTTC. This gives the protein CASSLATRGGRNEQFF.

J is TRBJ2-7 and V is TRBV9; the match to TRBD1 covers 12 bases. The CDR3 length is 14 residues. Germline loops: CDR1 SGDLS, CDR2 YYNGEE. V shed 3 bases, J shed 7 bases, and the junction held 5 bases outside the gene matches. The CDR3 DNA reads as TGTGCCAGCAGCGGGGACAGGGGGCGGAGAGAGCAGTACTTC. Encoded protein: CASSGDRGRREQYF.

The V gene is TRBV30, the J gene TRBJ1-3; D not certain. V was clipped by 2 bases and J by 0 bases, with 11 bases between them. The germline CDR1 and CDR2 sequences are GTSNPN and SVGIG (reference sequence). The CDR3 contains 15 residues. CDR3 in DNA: TGTGCCTGGAGTAAACCGACGGGCTCTGGAAACACCATATATTTT. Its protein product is CAWSKPTGSGNTIYF.

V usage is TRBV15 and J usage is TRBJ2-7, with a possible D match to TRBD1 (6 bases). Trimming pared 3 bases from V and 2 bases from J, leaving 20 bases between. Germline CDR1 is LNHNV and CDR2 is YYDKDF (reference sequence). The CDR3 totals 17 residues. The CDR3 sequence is CATSRALVQGWTYEQYF. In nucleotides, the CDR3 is TGTGCCACCAGCAGGGCCCTGGTCCAGGGGTGGACCTACGAGCAGTACTTC.

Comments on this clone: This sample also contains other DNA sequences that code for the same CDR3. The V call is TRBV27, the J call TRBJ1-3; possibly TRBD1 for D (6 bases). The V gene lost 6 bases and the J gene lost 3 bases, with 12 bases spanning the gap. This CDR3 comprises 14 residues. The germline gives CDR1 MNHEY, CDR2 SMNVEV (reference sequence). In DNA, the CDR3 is TGTGCCAGCAGCCTGACAGGAATTGGAAACACCATATATTTT. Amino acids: CASSLTGIGNTIYF.